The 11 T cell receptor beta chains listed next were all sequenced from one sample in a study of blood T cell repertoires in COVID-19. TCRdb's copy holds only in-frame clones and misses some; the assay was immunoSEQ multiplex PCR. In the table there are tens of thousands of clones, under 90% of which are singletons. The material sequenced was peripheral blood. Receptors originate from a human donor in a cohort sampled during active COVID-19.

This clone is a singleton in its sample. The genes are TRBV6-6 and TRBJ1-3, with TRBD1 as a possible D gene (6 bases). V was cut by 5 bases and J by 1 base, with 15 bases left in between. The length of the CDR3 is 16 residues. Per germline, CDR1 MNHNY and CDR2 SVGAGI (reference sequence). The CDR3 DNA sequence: TGTGCCAGCAGTGGGAGAAGGGGGTTTTCTGGAAACACCATATATTTT. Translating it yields CASSGRRGFSGNTIYF.

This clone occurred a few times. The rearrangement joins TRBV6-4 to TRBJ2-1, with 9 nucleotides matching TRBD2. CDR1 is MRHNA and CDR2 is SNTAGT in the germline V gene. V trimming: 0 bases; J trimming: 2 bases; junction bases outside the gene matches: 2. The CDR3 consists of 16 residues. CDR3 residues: CASSDSAGGPYNEQFF. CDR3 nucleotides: TGTGCCAGCAGTGACTCGGCGGGAGGGCCCTACAATGAGCAGTTCTTC.

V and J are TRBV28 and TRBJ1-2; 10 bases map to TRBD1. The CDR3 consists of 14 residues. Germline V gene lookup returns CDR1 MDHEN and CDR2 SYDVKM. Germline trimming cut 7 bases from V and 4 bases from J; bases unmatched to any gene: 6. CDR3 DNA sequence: TGTGCCAGCACCCCCGGACAGGGGGGCTATGGCTACACCTTC. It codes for CASTPGQGGYGYTF.

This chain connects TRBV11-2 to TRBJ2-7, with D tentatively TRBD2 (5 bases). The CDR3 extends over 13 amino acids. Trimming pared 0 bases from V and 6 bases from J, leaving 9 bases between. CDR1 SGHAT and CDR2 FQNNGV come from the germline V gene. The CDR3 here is CASSLESGSEQYF. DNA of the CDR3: TGTGCCAGCAGCTTAGAGTCGGGGAGCGAGCAGTACTTC.

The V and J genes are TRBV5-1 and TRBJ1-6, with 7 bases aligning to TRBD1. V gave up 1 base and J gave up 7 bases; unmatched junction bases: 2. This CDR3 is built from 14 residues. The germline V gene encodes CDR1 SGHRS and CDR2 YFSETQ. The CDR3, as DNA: TGCGCCAGCAGCTTGAAGACAGGGAATTCACCCCTCCACTTT. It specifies CASSLKTGNSPLHF.

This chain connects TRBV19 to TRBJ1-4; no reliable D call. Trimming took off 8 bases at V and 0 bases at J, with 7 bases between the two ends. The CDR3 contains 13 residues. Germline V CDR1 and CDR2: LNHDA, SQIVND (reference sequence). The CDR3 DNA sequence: TGTGCCAGTTCGACAACAACTAATGAAAAACTGTTTTTT. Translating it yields CASSTTTNEKLFF.

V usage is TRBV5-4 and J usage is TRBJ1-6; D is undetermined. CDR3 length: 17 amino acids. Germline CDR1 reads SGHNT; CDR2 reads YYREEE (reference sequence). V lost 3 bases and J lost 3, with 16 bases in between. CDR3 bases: TGTGCCAGCAGCTCCCACCTCCAGGCCAGCTATAATTCACCCCTCCACTTT. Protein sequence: CASSSHLQASYNSPLHF.

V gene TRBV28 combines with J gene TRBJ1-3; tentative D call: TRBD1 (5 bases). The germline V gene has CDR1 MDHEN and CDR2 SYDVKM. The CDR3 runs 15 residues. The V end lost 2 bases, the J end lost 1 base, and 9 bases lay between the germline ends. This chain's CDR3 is CASSLTGTSGNTIYF. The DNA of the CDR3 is TGTGCCAGCAGTTTAACAGGAACATCTGGAAACACCATATATTTT.

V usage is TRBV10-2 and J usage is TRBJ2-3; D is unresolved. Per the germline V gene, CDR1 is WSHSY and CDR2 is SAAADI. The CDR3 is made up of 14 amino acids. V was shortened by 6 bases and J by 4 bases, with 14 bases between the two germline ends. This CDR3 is CASSAPLAADTQYF. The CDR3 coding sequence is TGCGCCAGCAGCGCCCCACTCGCGGCAGATACGCAGTATTTT.

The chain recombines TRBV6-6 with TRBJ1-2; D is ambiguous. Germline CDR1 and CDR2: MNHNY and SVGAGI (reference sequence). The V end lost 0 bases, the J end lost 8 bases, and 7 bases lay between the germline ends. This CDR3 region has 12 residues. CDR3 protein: CASSYSTWGYTF. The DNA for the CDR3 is TGTGCCAGCAGTTACTCGACATGGGGCTACACCTTC.

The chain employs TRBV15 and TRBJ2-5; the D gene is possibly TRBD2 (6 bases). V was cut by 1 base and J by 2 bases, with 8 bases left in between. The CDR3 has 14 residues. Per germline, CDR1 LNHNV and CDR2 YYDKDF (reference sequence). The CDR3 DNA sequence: TGTGCCACCAGCAGAGTAGCGGATCAAGAGACCCAGTACTTC. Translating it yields CATSRVADQETQYF.